The 7 T cell receptor beta chains below were found in one sample sequenced in a study of CD8+CD57+ T cells in acquired aplastic anemia (dated by TCRdb to 2017 to 2018). Flow cytometry had shown CD8+CD57+ cell expansion in the patients selected for sequencing. Sequenced on an Illumina HiSeq 2000. TCR beta VDJ combination and CDR3 sequence profiling used genomic DNA as the template. Starting from the raw public reads, TCRdb applied fastp trimming at Q25, assembled clones with MiXCR and retained in-frame beta chains. Every entry covers one CDR3 protein and lists the most common genes and DNA from its rows. The table for this sample lists about 270,000 distinct CDR3 sequences; roughly 82% of them were counted only once. The top ten hold approximately 40% of the sample. Sequenced: sorted CD4+, CD8+, or CD8+CD57+ T cells (not recorded which) from PBMCs. The receptors here all came from a human donor with aplastic anemia.

Comment on this clonotype: The CDR3 end shows no conserved phenylalanine or tryptophan, and so a read error is likely. Because the CDR3's place on the DNA is in doubt, the DNA is left out and the CDR3 is given as listed by TCRdb. V usage is TRBV7-3 and J usage is TRBJ2-3; whether TRBD1, the table's D call, matches the DNA was not checked. CDR1 SGHTA and CDR2 FQGTGA come from the germline V gene. The CDR3 comprises 13 residues, both ends counted. Here the CDR3 reads CASSPRDTGNTIY.

The V gene is TRBV9, the J gene TRBJ2-7; D possibly corresponds to TRBD1 (5 bases). The germline V and J ends were trimmed by 2 bases and 2 bases, with 23 bases remaining between them. This CDR3 has 18 residues. From germline, CDR1 is SGDLS and CDR2 YYNGEE. CDR3 sequence: CASSVGRQSTDTPYEQYV. The CDR3 region has the DNA TGTGCCAGCAGCGTTGGTCGACAGAGCACAGATACGCCCTACGAGCAGTACGTC.

CDR3 DNA sequence: TGTGCCAGCAGCGTAACAGGGAATAGCAATCAGCCCCAGCATTTT. Translating gives CASSVTGNSNQPQHF. V gene TRBV7-2 combines with J gene TRBJ1-5; D possibly corresponds to TRBD1 (6 bases). V lost 5 bases and J 0 bases, leaving 11 bases between the germline ends. The CDR3 has 15 residues. CDR1 and CDR2 from the germline V gene are SGHTA and FQGNSA.

As concerns this clonotype: Because the CDR3 is missing its conserved closing phenylalanine or tryptophan, this is likely a read error. The DNA is omitted, as the CDR3 cannot be located on it reliably, and the CDR3 follows TCRdb's listing. The chain employs TRBV7-8 and TRBJ2-3. The CDR3 has 13 amino acids, counting both end residues. Per the germline V gene, CDR1 is SGHVS and CDR2 is FQNEAQ. The chain's CDR3 is CASGFEADGTQFS.

This clonotype has just one count. The junction differs from germline at one of its ends, possibly a read error. The rearrangement uses TRBV9 and TRBJ2-2; D gene uncertain. Looked up from germline, CDR1 is SGDLS and CDR2 is YYNGEE. The CDR3 runs 12 residues. The CDR3 DNA is TGTGCCAGCAGCTTAGGATCAGAGGAGCTGTATTTT. Translated: CASSLGSEELYF.

The sample holds one count of this clonotype. The chain recombines TRBV11-1 with TRBJ2-7, with 11 bases lining up with TRBD1. From germline, CDR1 is SGHAT and CDR2 FQDESV (reference sequence). The junction had 13 bases not matched to a gene; V was cut back by 5 bases and J by 7 bases. The CDR3 length is 16 residues. CDR3 nucleotide sequence: TGTGCCAGCAGCAAGGGACAGGGGGACCGATACAATGAGCAGTACGTC. Translating it yields CASSKGQGDRYNEQYV.

This clonotype appeared many times. This rearrangement joins TRBV6-1 to TRBJ1-5; a possible D gene is TRBD1 (6 bases). Germline CDR1 and CDR2: MNHNS and SASEGT. Deletions cut 0 bases from V and 6 bases from J, with 18 bases between. CDR3 size: 17 residues. The CDR3 coding sequence is TGTGCCAGCAGTGAAGCGATCTTTGCAGGGGACGGTCAGCCCCAGCATTTT. Its translation is CASSEAIFAGDGQPQHF.